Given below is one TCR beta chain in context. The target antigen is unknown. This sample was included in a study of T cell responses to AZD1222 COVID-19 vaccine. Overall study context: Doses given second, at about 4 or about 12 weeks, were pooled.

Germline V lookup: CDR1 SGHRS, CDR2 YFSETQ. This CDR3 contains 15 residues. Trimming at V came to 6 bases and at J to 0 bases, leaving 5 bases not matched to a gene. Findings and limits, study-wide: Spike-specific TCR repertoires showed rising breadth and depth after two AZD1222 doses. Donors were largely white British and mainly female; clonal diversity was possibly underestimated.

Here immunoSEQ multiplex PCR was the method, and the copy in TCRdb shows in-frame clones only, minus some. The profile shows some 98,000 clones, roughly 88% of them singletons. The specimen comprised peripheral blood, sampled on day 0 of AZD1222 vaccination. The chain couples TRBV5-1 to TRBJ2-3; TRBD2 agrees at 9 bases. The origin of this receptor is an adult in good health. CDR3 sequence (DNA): TGCGCCAGCACTTCAACTAGCGGGAGCACAGATACGCAGTATTTT. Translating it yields CASTSTSGSTDTQYF.